These 8 T cell receptor beta chains share one sample of origin, sequenced in a study of OX40 agonist ivuxolimab in advanced cancers. Method: immunoSEQ multiplex PCR; TCRdb's copy keeps in-frame clones and lacks some. The data contain fewer than 85,000 clones, 90% of them singletons. This sample comprised CD4+ or CD8+ T cells sorted from blood, obtained in a trial of the OX40 agonist ivuxolimab. The receptors were gathered from an adult with an advanced solid tumor such as melanoma, head and neck, liver or kidney cancer.

DNA for the CDR3: TGTGCCAGCAGGAGACGGGACTCTGGGGCCAACGTCCTGACTTTC. Translating gives CASRRRDSGANVLTF. The chain uses TRBV5-4 and TRBJ2-6; a possible D gene is TRBD2 (5 bases). Trimming left V 5 bases short and J 0 bases short, with 9 bases between. CDR1 is SGHNT, CDR2 YYREEE, per germline (reference sequence). The CDR3 totals 15 residues.

The chain combines TRBV5-5 with TRBJ1-1; D call uncertain. Germline lookup yields CDR1 SGHKS and CDR2 YYEKEE (reference sequence). The CDR3 is 14 amino acids. V lost 1 base and J 3 bases, leaving 10 bases between the germline ends. The CDR3 spells CASSLSFGDTEAFF. In nucleotides, the CDR3 is TGTGCCAGCAGCTTGAGTTTTGGGGACACTGAAGCTTTCTTT.

V gene TRBV7-2 combines with J gene TRBJ2-5, with D perhaps matching TRBD2 (5 bases). CDR3 length: 16 amino acids. CDR1 and CDR2 from the germline V gene are SGHTA and FQGNSA. The V and J ends lost 0 bases and 2 bases respectively, with 13 bases between them. CDR3 DNA: TGTGCCAGCAGCTTAGCGGAGGCAGGATTACAAGAGACCCAGTACTTC. It yields the protein CASSLAEAGLQETQYF.

The CDR3 here is CASSLGRGANEKLFF. The CDR3 DNA reads as TGTGCCAGCAGCTTGGGGCGGGGGGCTAATGAAAAACTGTTTTTT. The J gene is TRBJ1-4, the V gene TRBV5-5; a possible D gene is TRBD1 (5 bases). The CDR3 extends over 15 amino acids. Germline CDR1 and CDR2: SGHKS and YYEKEE (reference sequence). Trimming took 0 bases from V and 3 from J, leaving 9 bases between them.

The chain couples TRBV19 to TRBJ1-5; D is uncertain. Trimming stripped 0 bases from V and 7 bases from J, with 13 bases between. This CDR3 is built from 15 residues. CDR1 and CDR2 (germline): LNHDA, SQIVND (reference sequence). The CDR3 DNA reads TGTGCCAGTAGTATAGAATCGGGGATGGGGCAGCCCCAGCATTTT. This encodes CASSIESGMGQPQHF.

This chain joins TRBV5-1 and TRBJ2-3; tentatively, D is TRBD1 or TRBD2 (5 bases each). The ends were cut back, 5 bases at V and 0 bases at J, with 13 bases in the middle. The germline V gene has CDR1 SGHRS and CDR2 YFSETQ. This CDR3 comprises 15 residues. CDR3 amino acids: CASRAQGPSTDTQYF. CDR3 DNA: TGCGCCAGCAGAGCCCAGGGACCTAGCACAGATACGCAGTATTTT.

The V and J genes are TRBV7-9 and TRBJ2-5; D remains ambiguous. In germline, CDR1 is SEHNR, CDR2 FQNEAQ (reference sequence). Trimming stripped 5 bases from V and 2 bases from J, with 3 bases between. The CDR3 runs to 11 residues. The CDR3 loop is CASSAQETQYF. The CDR3 bases are TGTGCCAGCAGCGCGCAAGAGACCCAGTACTTC.

CDR3 DNA: TGTGCCAGCAGCCCAAGGGGAGCGGCTAGCTCCAATGAGCAGTTCTTC. Translation gives CASSPRGAASSNEQFF. The chain uses TRBV7-3 and TRBJ2-1; tentatively, D is TRBD1 or TRBD2 (5 bases each). This CDR3 contains 16 residues. Germline V gene sequence: CDR1 SGHTA, CDR2 FQGTGA. V was shortened by 5 bases and J by 6 bases, with 20 bases between the two germline ends. Using reference TRBV7-3 and TRBJ2-1 for the parts outside the CDR3, the full variable domain is GAGVSQTPSNKVTEKGKYVELRCDPISGHTALYWYRQSLGQGPEFLIYFQGTGAADDSGLPNDRFFAVRPEGSVSTLKIQRTERGDSAVYLCASSPRGAASSNEQFFGPGTRLTVL.